A selection of T cell receptor beta chains follows, all from one sample in a study of blood T cell repertoires in COVID-19. Produced via immunoSEQ multiplex PCR; TCRdb's table is partial and in-frame only. The sample carries about 120,000 clones, 80% recorded once. Sequenced material: peripheral blood. The receptor set was obtained from a human donor in a cohort sampled during active COVID-19. Each CDR3 is given with its conserved first and last residue. Each record gives: J gene, V gene, CDR3 protein.

TRBJ1-2 | TRBV5-4 | CASMRGTERGYTF
TRBJ2-3 | TRBV3-1/TRBV3-2 | CASSQDYGLDTQYF
TRBJ2-3 | TRBV27 | CASSGQGADTQYF
TRBJ2-5 | TRBV29-1 | CSVEDLYTSGVQETQYF
TRBJ2-1 | TRBV3-1/TRBV3-2 | CASSQARTGDNEQFF
TRBJ1-2 | TRBV7-2 | CASSPGYGYTF
TRBJ1-1 | TRBV18 | CASSPTSGTVNTEAFF
TRBJ1-2 | TRBV6-5 | CASSRGGINYGYTF
TRBJ1-2 | TRBV2 | CASSRDSNYGYTF
TRBJ2-3 | TRBV19 | CASGWTGADTQYF
TRBJ2-3 | TRBV3-1/TRBV3-2 | CASSYSGAGTDTQYF
TRBJ1-1 | TRBV14 | CASSQSEGASEAFF
TRBJ1-1 | TRBV2 | CASRLGGESTEAFF
TRBJ2-7 | TRBV27 | CASSPIPRSYEQYF
TRBJ1-2 | TRBV7-2 | CASSLGGGRDYGYTF
TRBJ2-5 | TRBV7-8 | CASSRGQETQYF
TRBJ1-2 | TRBV24-1 | CATSASARGVFEGYTF
TRBJ2-3 | TRBV28 | CASSSPGTRTDTQYF
TRBJ1-3 | TRBV5-4 | CASSRDRGRGNTIYF
TRBJ1-4 | TRBV19 | CASRGRANEKLFF
TRBJ2-5 | TRBV7-2 | CASSRWTTSGNQETQYF
TRBJ2-5 | TRBV19 | CASSIVRQETQYF
TRBJ2-1 | TRBV10-3 | CAINPGLAASYNEQFF
TRBJ1-1 | TRBV19 | CASNSGGLRGSTEAFF
TRBJ1-3 | TRBV15 | CATSSQAGGRNTIYF
TRBJ1-2 | TRBV2 | CASGLSPTAGYTF
TRBJ1-1 | TRBV5-8 | CASNRQGRNTEAFF
TRBJ2-3 | TRBV2 | CASATAGQGTDTQYF
TRBJ2-5 | TRBV5-4 | CASSKDRGQETQYF
TRBJ1-4 | TRBV19 | CASRYRATNEKLFF
TRBJ2-3 | TRBV5-1 | CASSLIQGPDTQYF
TRBJ1-1 | TRBV12-5 | CASGTGGQNTEAFF
TRBJ2-2 | TRBV27 | CASSYGPNTGELFF
TRBJ2-7 | TRBV10-3 | CAISESKTLQGRQYF
TRBJ2-7 | TRBV2 | CASSSGTPTYEQYF
TRBJ1-5 | TRBV19 | CASSILSGTGSRQPQHF
TRBJ2-2 | TRBV15 | CATTGGTGGPGELFF
TRBJ1-1 | TRBV3-1/TRBV3-2 | CASSQGTLNTEAFF
TRBJ1-1 | TRBV18 | CASSPVMNTEAFF